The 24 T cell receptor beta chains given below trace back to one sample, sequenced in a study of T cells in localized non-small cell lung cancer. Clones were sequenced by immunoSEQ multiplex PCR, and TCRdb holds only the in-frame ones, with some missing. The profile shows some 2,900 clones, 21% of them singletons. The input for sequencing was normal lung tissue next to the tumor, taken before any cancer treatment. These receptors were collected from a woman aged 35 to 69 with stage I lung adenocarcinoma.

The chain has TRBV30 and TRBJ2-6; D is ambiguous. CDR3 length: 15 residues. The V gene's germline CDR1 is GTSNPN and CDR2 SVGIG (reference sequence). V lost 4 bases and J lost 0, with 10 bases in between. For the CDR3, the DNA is TGTGCCTGGACAGGCTTAAGCTCTGGGGCCAACGTCCTGACTTTC. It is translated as CAWTGLSSGANVLTF.

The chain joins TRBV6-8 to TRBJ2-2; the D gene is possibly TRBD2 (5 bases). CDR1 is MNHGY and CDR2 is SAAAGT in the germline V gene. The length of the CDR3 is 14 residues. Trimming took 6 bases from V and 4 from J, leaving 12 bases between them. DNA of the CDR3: TGTGCCAGCAGCCCTAGCCCGGGCACCGGGGAGCTGTTTTTT. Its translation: CASSPSPGTGELFF.

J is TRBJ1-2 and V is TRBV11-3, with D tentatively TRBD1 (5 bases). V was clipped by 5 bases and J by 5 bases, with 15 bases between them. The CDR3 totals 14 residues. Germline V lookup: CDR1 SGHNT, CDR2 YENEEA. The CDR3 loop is CASSVDGQGYGYTF. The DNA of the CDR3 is TGTGCCAGCAGCGTCGACGGACAAGGATATGGCTACACCTTC.

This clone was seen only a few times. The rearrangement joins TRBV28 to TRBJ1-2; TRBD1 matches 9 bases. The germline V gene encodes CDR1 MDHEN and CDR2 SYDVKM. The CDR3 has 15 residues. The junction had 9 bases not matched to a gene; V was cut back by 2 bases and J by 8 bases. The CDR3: CASSLTSGTGKGYTF. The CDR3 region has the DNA TGTGCCAGCAGTTTAACCTCCGGGACAGGGAAAGGCTACACCTTC.

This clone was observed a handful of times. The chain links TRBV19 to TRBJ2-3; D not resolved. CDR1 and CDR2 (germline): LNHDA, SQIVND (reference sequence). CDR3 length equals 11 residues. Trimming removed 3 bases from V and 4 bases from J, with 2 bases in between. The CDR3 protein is CASSMADTQYF. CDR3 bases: TGTGCCAGTAGTATGGCAGATACGCAGTATTTT.

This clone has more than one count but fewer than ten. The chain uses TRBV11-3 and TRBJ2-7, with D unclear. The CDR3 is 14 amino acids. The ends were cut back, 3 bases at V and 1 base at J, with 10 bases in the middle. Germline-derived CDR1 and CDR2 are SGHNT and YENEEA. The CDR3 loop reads CASSFSGLSYEQYF. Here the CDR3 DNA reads TGTGCCAGCAGCTTCTCCGGTTTATCCTACGAGCAGTACTTC.

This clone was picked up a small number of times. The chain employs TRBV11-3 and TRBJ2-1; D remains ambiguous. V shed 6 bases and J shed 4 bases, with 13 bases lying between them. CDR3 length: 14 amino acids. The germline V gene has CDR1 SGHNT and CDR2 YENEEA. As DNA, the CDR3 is TGTGCCAGCAGTCATGGGGTCCGGTACAATGAGCAGTTCTTC. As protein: CASSHGVRYNEQFF.

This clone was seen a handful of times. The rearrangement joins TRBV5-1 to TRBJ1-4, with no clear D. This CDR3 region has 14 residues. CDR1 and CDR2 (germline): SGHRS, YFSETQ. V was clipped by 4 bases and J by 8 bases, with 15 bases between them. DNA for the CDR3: TGCGCCAGCAGCGCTGGGCCCCAAGAGGAAAAACTGTTTTTT. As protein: CASSAGPQEEKLFF.

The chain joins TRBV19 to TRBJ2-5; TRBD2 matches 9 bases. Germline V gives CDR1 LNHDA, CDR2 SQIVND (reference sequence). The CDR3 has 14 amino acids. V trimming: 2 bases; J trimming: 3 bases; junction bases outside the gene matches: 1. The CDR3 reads CASSILAGKETQYF. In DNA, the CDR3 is TGTGCCAGTAGTATACTAGCGGGAAAAGAGACCCAGTACTTC. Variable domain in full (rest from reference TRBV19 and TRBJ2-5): DGGITQSPKYLFRKEGQNVTLSCEQNLNHDAMYWYRQDPGQGLRLIYYSQIVNDFQKGDIAEGYSVSREKKESFPLTVTSAQKNPTAFYLCASSILAGKETQYFGPGTRLLVL.

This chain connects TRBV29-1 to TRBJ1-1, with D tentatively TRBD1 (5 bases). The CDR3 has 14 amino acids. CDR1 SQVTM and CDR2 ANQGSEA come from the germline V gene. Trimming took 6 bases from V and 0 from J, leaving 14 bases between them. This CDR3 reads CSVSRGPMNTEAFF. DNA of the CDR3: TGCAGCGTGTCCCGGGGCCCCATGAACACTGAAGCTTTCTTT. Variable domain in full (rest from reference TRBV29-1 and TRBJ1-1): SAVISQKPSRDICQRGTSLTIQCQVDSQVTMMFWYRQQPGQSLTLIATANQGSEATYESGFVIDKFPISRPNLTFSTLTVSNMSPEDSSIYLCSVSRGPMNTEAFFGQGTRLTVV.

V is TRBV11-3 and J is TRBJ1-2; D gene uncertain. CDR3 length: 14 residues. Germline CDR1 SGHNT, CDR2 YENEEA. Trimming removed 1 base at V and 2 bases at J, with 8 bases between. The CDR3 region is CASSLGWLNYGYTF. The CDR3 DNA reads TGTGCCAGCAGCTTAGGGTGGTTAAACTATGGCTACACCTTC.

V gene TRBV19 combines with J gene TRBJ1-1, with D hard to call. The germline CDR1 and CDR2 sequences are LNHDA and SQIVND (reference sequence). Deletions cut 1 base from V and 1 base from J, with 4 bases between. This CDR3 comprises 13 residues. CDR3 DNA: TGTGCCAGTAGTATAGGAAGGAACACTGAAGCTTTCTTT. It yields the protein CASSIGRNTEAFF. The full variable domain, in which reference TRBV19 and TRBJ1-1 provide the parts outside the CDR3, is DGGITQSPKYLFRKEGQNVTLSCEQNLNHDAMYWYRQDPGQGLRLIYYSQIVNDFQKGDIAEGYSVSREKKESFPLTVTSAQKNPTAFYLCASSIGRNTEAFFGQGTRLTVV.

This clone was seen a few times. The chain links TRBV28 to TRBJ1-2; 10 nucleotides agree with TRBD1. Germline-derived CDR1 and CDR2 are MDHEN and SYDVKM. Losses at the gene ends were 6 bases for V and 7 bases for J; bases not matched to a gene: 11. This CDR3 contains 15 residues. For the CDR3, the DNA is TGTGCCAGCAGCCTTATAGACAGGGGGCGTAGTGGCTACACCTTC. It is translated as CASSLIDRGRSGYTF.

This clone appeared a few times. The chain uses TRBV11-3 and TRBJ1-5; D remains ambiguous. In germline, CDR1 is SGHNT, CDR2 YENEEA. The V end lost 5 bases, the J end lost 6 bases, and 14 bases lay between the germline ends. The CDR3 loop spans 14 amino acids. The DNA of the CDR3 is TGTGCCAGCAGCCCCGGACGTGGCCCTCAGCCCCAGCATTTT. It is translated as CASSPGRGPQPQHF.

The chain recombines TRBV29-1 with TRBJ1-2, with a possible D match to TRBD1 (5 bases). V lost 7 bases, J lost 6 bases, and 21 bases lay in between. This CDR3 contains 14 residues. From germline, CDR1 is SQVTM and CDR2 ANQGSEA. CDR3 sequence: CSAAPPGTLDGYTF. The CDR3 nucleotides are TGCAGCGCTGCCCCCCCCGGGACGTTAGATGGCTACACCTTC.

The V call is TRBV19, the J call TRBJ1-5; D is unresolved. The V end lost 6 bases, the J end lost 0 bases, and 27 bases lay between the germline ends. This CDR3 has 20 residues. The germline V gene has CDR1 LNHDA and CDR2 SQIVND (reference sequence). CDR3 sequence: CASRPLGGGSSKPSNQPQHF. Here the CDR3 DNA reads TGTGCCAGTAGACCCTTAGGTGGCGGAAGCAGCAAGCCTAGCAATCAGCCCCAGCATTTT.

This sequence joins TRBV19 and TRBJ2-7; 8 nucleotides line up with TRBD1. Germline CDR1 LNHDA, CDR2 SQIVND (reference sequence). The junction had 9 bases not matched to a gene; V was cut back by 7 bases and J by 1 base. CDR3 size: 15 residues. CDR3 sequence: CASTQGAGPSYEQYF. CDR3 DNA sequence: TGTGCCAGTACCCAGGGGGCGGGACCATCCTACGAGCAGTACTTC.

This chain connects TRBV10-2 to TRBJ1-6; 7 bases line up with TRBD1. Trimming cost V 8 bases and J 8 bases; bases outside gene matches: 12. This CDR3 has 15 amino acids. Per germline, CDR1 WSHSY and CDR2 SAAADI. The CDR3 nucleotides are TGCGCCAGCGGCAAGACCCAAGGGGGCTATTCACCCCTCCACTTT. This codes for CASGKTQGGYSPLHF.

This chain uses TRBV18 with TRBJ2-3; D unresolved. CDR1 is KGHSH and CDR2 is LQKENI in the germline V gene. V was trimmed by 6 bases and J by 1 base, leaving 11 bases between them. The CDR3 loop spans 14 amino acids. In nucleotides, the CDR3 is TGTGCCAGCTCCTTTATGAGTGGCACAGATACGCAGTATTTT. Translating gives CASSFMSGTDTQYF.

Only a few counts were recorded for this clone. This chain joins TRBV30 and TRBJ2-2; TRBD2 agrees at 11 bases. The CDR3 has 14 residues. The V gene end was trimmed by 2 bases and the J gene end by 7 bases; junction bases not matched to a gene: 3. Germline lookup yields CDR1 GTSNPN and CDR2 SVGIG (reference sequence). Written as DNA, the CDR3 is TGTGCCTGGAGTCTTCTAGCGGGGGGCGGGGAGCTGTTTTTT. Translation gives CAWSLLAGGGELFF.

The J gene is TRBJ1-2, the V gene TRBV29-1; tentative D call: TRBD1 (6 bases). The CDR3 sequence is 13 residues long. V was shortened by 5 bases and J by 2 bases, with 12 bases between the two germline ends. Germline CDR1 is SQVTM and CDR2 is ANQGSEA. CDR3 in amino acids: CSVKDDRNYGYTF. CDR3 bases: TGCAGCGTTAAGGACGACAGGAACTATGGCTACACCTTC.

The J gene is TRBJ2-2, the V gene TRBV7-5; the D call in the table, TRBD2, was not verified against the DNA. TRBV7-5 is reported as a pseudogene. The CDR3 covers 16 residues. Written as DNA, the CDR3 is TGTGCCAGCAGCCGGAGGCGGGGCTTGAGCACCGGGGAGCTGTTTTTT. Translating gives CASSRRRGLSTGELFF.

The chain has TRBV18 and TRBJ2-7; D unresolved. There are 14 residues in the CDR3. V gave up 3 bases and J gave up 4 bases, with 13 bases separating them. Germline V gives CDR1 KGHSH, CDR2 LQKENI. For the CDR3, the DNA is TGTGCCAGCTCACCTATCGTGGGTGGTTACGAGCAGTACTTC. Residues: CASSPIVGGYEQYF.

CDR3 bases: TGTGCCAGCAGTCCGGGACAGGGGGCGGTTCAGCCCCAGCATTTT. Translated: CASSPGQGAVQPQHF. V is TRBV28 and J is TRBJ1-5; TRBD1 matches 12 bases. Germline V gene sequence: CDR1 MDHEN, CDR2 SYDVKM. This CDR3 has 15 residues. With V trimmed by 5 bases and J by 6 bases, 5 bases remained unmatched.